This T cell receptor (beta chain) is drawn from a study of tumor and adjacent non-tumor tissue in lung cancer. In the study overall: The cohort had about a dozen adenocarcinoma, 2 squamous cell and 1 small cell patients.

By share, this clonotype counts as medium-sized. CDR3 length: 13 amino acids. Germline values: CDR1 MNHNY, CDR2 SVGAGI (reference sequence). V lost 5 bases, J lost 5 bases, and 2 bases stayed unmatched. TCRbeta libraries were built with three rounds of nested PCR, modified from ARM-PCR. TCRdb used MiXCR to reprocess the multiplex PCR reads, holding one entry per CDR3 protein. The sample carries about 200,000 distinct CDR3 sequences, 70% to 75% recorded once. This sample's RNA came from whole unsorted tissue. Between August and November 2014, newly diagnosed, chemotherapy-naive lung cancer patients underwent thoracic surgery in China.

The sequenced material came from lung tumor tissue. The chain is built from TRBV6-6 and TRBJ2-1; 8 bases fit TRBD1. This sequence was found in a man aged 60-69 years with non-small cell lung cancer. CDR3 in amino acids: CASSRDRNNEQFF. The CDR3 DNA reads as TGTGCCAGCAGTCGGGACAGGAACAATGAGCAGTTCTTC.